This T cell receptor (beta chain) was observed in a study of response to subunit inactivated influenza vaccine. Study-wide points: Authors suggested each seasonal influenza vaccination recruits few new T cells.

TCRdb called the RT-PCR reads again in MiXCR, with one record for every CDR3 protein. The sample records hundreds of thousands of distinct CDR3 sequences, 15% to 19% being singletons. In regard to this clonotype: The target antigen is unknown.

Trimming stripped 3 bases from V and 0 bases from J, with 15 bases between. This CDR3 comprises 17 residues. Per the germline V gene, CDR1 is MDHEN and CDR2 is SYDVKM. The gene calls are TRBV28 and TRBJ2-1; D tentatively reads TRBD1 or TRBD2 (5 bases each). Sample: PBMCs from blood, taken approximately 13 days after vaccination. The clonotype comes from a man aged 50-60 years who received an inactivated influenza vaccine. CDR3 residues: CASSLGVGLSSYNEQFF. DNA for the CDR3: TGTGCCAGCAGTTTGGGGGTGGGGCTTAGCTCCTACAATGAGCAGTTCTTC.